One sample yielded the 19 T cell receptor beta chains listed below, sequenced in a study of OX40 agonist ivuxolimab in advanced cancers. Repertoires were generated with immunoSEQ multiplex PCR, while TCRdb's copy carries only in-frame clones and drops some. In the table there are around 94,000 clones, around nine tenths of which are singletons. The source was CD4+ or CD8+ T cells sorted from blood, collected in a trial of the OX40 agonist ivuxolimab. All receptors derive from an adult with an advanced solid tumor such as melanoma, head and neck, liver or kidney cancer.

The chain couples TRBV7-3 to TRBJ1-5; 7 bases map to TRBD1. CDR1 and CDR2 (germline): SGHTA, FQGTGA. CDR3 size: 14 residues. V lost 5 bases, J lost 6 bases, and 7 bases stayed unmatched. Written as DNA, the CDR3 is TGTGCCAGCAGCATTCGACAGGGTAGTCAGCCCCAGCATTTT. Residues: CASSIRQGSQPQHF.

This chain connects TRBV10-3 to TRBJ2-3; D unclear. Germline V gene sequence: CDR1 ENHRY, CDR2 SYGVKD. This CDR3 is 14 amino acids long. Trimming pared 6 bases from V and 6 bases from J, leaving 16 bases between. The DNA for the CDR3 is TGTGCCATCAGGGCAGGCCAGGCTGGCGATACGCAGTATTTT. Its translation: CAIRAGQAGDTQYF.

CDR3 loop: CAWSHRGEVNQPQHF. DNA of the CDR3: TGTGCCTGGAGCCATAGGGGGGAGGTCAATCAGCCCCAGCATTTT. The rearrangement uses TRBV30 and TRBJ1-5, with D possibly being TRBD1 (6 bases). The V gene's germline CDR1 is GTSNPN and CDR2 SVGIG (reference sequence). The CDR3 consists of 15 residues. V shed 3 bases and J shed 3 bases, with 15 bases lying between them.

The genes are TRBV5-6 and TRBJ2-7; D is ambiguous. With 1 base removed from V and 4 bases from J, the gap between germline ends came to 9 bases. The CDR3 loop spans 13 amino acids. The germline V gene has CDR1 SGHDT and CDR2 YYEEEE. As DNA, the CDR3 is TGTGCCAGCAGCTTGCTAGGGAATTACGAGCAGTACTTC. Protein product: CASSLLGNYEQYF. Full variable domain (rest looked up from reference TRBV5-6 and TRBJ2-7): DAGVTQSPTHLIKTRGQQVTLRCSPKSGHDTVSWYQQALGQGPQFIFQYYEEEERQRGNFPDRFSGHQFPNYSSELNVNALLLGDSALYLCASSLLGNYEQYFGPGTRLTVT.

V gene TRBV11-3 combines with J gene TRBJ2-5, with a possible D match to TRBD2 (6 bases). V was trimmed by 1 base and J by 0 bases, leaving 12 bases between them. This CDR3 has 16 amino acids. Germline V CDR1 and CDR2: SGHNT, YENEEA. CDR3 loop: CASSLAGGTNQETQYF. CDR3 DNA: TGTGCCAGCAGCTTAGCCGGCGGGACCAACCAAGAGACCCAGTACTTC.

The chain uses TRBV9 and TRBJ1-6; tentatively, D is TRBD1 (6 bases). Deletions cut 5 bases from V and 8 bases from J, with 14 bases between. Germline V gene sequence: CDR1 SGDLS, CDR2 YYNGEE. The CDR3 has 14 amino acids. CDR3 sequence (DNA): TGTGCCAGCAGTGAACAGGGTTATGATTCACCCCTCCACTTT. As protein: CASSEQGYDSPLHF.

The V gene is TRBV9, the J gene TRBJ2-3; the D gene is possibly TRBD1 (6 bases). There are 14 residues in the CDR3. CDR1 is SGDLS, CDR2 YYNGEE, per germline. V lost 4 bases, J lost 2 bases, and 11 bases lay in between. The DNA for the CDR3 is TGTGCCAGCAGCACCCGGACAGTCACAGATACGCAGTATTTT. Residues: CASSTRTVTDTQYF. Full variable domain (rest looked up from reference TRBV9 and TRBJ2-3): DSGVTQTPKHLITATGQRVTLRCSPRSGDLSVYWYQQSLDQGLQFLIQYYNGEERAKGNILERFSAQQFPDLHSELNLSSLELGDSALYFCASSTRTVTDTQYFGPGTRLTVL.

This chain joins TRBV7-2 and TRBJ2-5; D is unresolved. Germline CDR1 and CDR2: SGHTA and FQGNSA. Trimming left V 1 base short and J 2 bases short, with 11 bases between. The CDR3 runs to 15 residues. Here the CDR3 DNA reads TGTGCCAGCAGCTTAGGAATTCTTGGGCAAGAGACCCAGTACTTC. The encoded protein is CASSLGILGQETQYF. The whole variable domain, remainder taken from reference TRBV7-2 and TRBJ2-5, is GAGVSQSPSNKVTEKGKDVELRCDPISGHTALYWYRQSLGQGLEFLIYFQGNSAPDKSGLPSDRFSAERTGGSVSTLTIQRTQQEDSAVYLCASSLGILGQETQYFGPGTRLLVL.

V and J are TRBV27 and TRBJ2-2; TRBD1 matches at 7 bases. Germline V gene sequence: CDR1 MNHEY, CDR2 SMNVEV (reference sequence). This CDR3 comprises 14 residues. Trimming removed 5 bases from V and 7 bases from J; junction bases left unmatched: 7. The CDR3 region is CASSTGQVVGELFF. The CDR3 DNA is TGTGCCAGCAGTACAGGACAGGTGGTCGGGGAGCTGTTTTTT.

This sequence joins TRBV7-9 and TRBJ1-2; D ambiguous. Per the germline V gene, CDR1 is SEHNR and CDR2 is FQNEAQ (reference sequence). Trimming pared 1 base from V and 1 base from J, leaving 4 bases between. The CDR3 spans 13 residues. DNA for the CDR3: TGTGCCAGCAGCTTAGAATTTAACTATGGCTACACCTTC. Amino acids: CASSLEFNYGYTF. Full variable domain (missing parts from reference TRBV7-9 and TRBJ1-2): DTGVSQNPRHKITKRGQNVTFRCDPISEHNRLYWYRQTLGQGPEFLTYFQNEAQLEKSRLLSDRFSAERPKGSFSTLEIQRTEQGDSAMYLCASSLEFNYGYTFGSGTRLTVV.

The J gene is TRBJ2-7, the V gene TRBV2; D possibly corresponds to TRBD2 (6 bases). Deletions cut 7 bases from V and 3 bases from J, with 13 bases between. The V gene's germline CDR1 is SNHLY and CDR2 FYNNEI. The CDR3 has 13 residues. The CDR3 DNA follows: TGTGCCAGCATAGGCCTAGCGTTCTACGAGCAGTACTTC. This encodes CASIGLAFYEQYF.

The chain joins TRBV10-3 to TRBJ2-6, with 11 bases identical to TRBD2. The CDR3 loop spans 16 amino acids. Per germline, CDR1 ENHRY and CDR2 SYGVKD. With 11 bases clipped from V and 1 base from J, the junction kept 7 bases outside the gene matches. CDR3 amino acids: CASSTSGSSGANVLTF. CDR3 coding DNA: TGTGCCTCCAGTACTAGCGGGAGTTCTGGGGCCAACGTCCTGACTTTC.

The chain couples TRBV7-9 to TRBJ2-5; no definite D call. The germline V and J ends were trimmed by 0 bases and 5 bases, with 4 bases remaining between them. This CDR3 has 12 amino acids. Per the germline V gene, CDR1 is SEHNR and CDR2 is FQNEAQ (reference sequence). DNA of the CDR3: TGTGCCAGCAGCTTAGCGCAGGAGACCCAGTACTTC. It specifies CASSLAQETQYF.

The chain combines TRBV7-2 with TRBJ2-7; 8 bases are shared with TRBD2. Germline V gene lookup returns CDR1 SGHTA and CDR2 FQGNSA. After removal of 3 bases from V and 6 bases from J, the junction contained 10 bases not matched to a gene. CDR3 size: 15 residues. The CDR3 region has the DNA TGTGCCAGCAGCTTCAAAGCGGGGGTCCTCTCCGAGCAGTACTTC. This codes for CASSFKAGVLSEQYF.

The chain is built from TRBV7-8 and TRBJ2-2; TRBD1 matches 12 bases. The V gene's germline CDR1 is SGHVS and CDR2 FQNEAQ. Germline trimming cut 1 base from V and 8 bases from J; bases unmatched to any gene: 5. This CDR3 has 16 amino acids. CDR3 sequence: CASSLEGQGARGELFF. Here the CDR3 DNA reads TGTGCCAGCAGCTTAGAGGGACAGGGGGCGCGAGGGGAGCTGTTTTTT.

CDR3: CASSLVAGNYNEQFF. The CDR3 bases are TGTGCCAGCAGCTTAGTGGCGGGAAATTACAATGAGCAGTTCTTC. The chain carries TRBV7-2 and TRBJ2-1; perhaps TRBD2 as D (6 bases). The V gene's germline CDR1 is SGHTA and CDR2 FQGNSA. The V end was cut by 1 base, the J end by 4 bases, with 11 bases between. The CDR3 sequence is 15 residues long. Based on the CDR3 plus reference TRBV7-2 and TRBJ2-1, the full variable domain is GAGVSQSPSNKVTEKGKDVELRCDPISGHTALYWYRQSLGQGLEFLIYFQGNSAPDKSGLPSDRFSAERTGGSVSTLTIQRTQQEDSAVYLCASSLVAGNYNEQFFGPGTRLTVL.

This clone appeared a single time. The chain employs TRBV5-1 and TRBJ1-4, with 8 bases that match TRBD1. Germline CDR1 SGHRS, CDR2 YFSETQ. The V and J ends lost 4 bases and 0 bases, in that order; junction bases with no gene match: 8. This CDR3 has 17 residues. The CDR3 coding sequence is TGCGCCAGCAGCCCCTCCGGACAGGGCGCAACTAATGAAAAACTGTTTTTT. Translating it yields CASSPSGQGATNEKLFF.

This chain links TRBV27 with TRBJ2-3; the D gene could be TRBD1 or TRBD2 (5 bases each). From germline, CDR1 is MNHEY and CDR2 SMNVEV (reference sequence). The V end was cut by 6 bases, the J end by 4 bases, with 17 bases between. The CDR3 has 15 residues. The CDR3 coding sequence is TGTGCCAGCAGGTCCTTTGTGGGGGTGGCAGATACGCAGTATTTT. Translating it yields CASRSFVGVADTQYF.

The count of this clone is one. V is TRBV7-3 and J is TRBJ1-1; D not certain. The CDR3 loop spans 14 amino acids. In germline, CDR1 is SGHTA, CDR2 FQGTGA. V lost 3 bases and J lost 1, with 9 bases in between. The CDR3 sequence: CASSLSRTNTEAFF. CDR3 nucleotide sequence: TGTGCCAGCAGCTTGTCGCGGACGAACACTGAAGCTTTCTTT.